The 4 T cell receptor beta chains in this list originate from one sample, sequenced in a study of T cells in tuberculosis. Produced via immunoSEQ multiplex PCR; TCRdb's table is partial and in-frame only. The repertoire consists of about 35,000 clones, with about 90% occurring once and the leading ten covering roughly 5%. Sample time point: new active TB diagnosis, blood taken before or within 7 days of starting treatment. This specimen consisted of PBMCs, obtained at tuberculosis diagnosis. Every receptor here comes from an adult with tuberculosis.

A single count supports this clone. The gene calls are TRBV27 and TRBJ2-1; 9 positions agree with TRBD1. The germline V gene encodes CDR1 MNHEY and CDR2 SMNVEV (reference sequence). The V segment lost 0 bases and the J segment 13 bases; nucleotides outside the gene matches: 10. CDR3 length: 15 residues. CDR3 nucleotide sequence: TGTGCCAGCAGTTTATCGTGGGACAGGGCAAAGGGACAGTTCTTC. Amino acid sequence: CASSLSWDRAKGQFF.

The J gene is TRBJ1-1, the V gene TRBV5-6; D unclear. Trimming took 4 bases from V and 2 from J, leaving 9 bases between them. The CDR3 extends over 13 amino acids. CDR1 SGHDT and CDR2 YYEEEE come from the germline V gene. CDR3 coding DNA: TGTGCCAGCAGCCTCGAGGTAAACACTGAAGCTTTCTTT. Translated, it gives CASSLEVNTEAFF.

The rearrangement links TRBV9 to TRBJ1-2; 7 positions match TRBD1. Trimming took 3 bases from V and 4 from J; bases not matched to a gene: 9. The CDR3 covers 15 residues. Germline V CDR1 and CDR2: SGDLS, YYNGEE. CDR3 bases: TGTGCCAGCAGCGAGGGGGTGTGGGACAGCTATGGCTACACCTTC. Its translation: CASSEGVWDSYGYTF.

The genes are TRBV4-1 and TRBJ1-1; 8 nucleotides agree with TRBD1. The germline V gene encodes CDR1 MGHRA and CDR2 YSYEKL. The CDR3 loop spans 18 amino acids. The V gene end was trimmed by 0 bases and the J gene end by 1 base; junction bases not matched to a gene: 10. The chain's CDR3 is CASSQDVWAGGSNTEAFF. The DNA for the CDR3 is TGCGCCAGCAGCCAAGACGTGTGGGCAGGGGGCTCGAACACTGAAGCTTTCTTT.